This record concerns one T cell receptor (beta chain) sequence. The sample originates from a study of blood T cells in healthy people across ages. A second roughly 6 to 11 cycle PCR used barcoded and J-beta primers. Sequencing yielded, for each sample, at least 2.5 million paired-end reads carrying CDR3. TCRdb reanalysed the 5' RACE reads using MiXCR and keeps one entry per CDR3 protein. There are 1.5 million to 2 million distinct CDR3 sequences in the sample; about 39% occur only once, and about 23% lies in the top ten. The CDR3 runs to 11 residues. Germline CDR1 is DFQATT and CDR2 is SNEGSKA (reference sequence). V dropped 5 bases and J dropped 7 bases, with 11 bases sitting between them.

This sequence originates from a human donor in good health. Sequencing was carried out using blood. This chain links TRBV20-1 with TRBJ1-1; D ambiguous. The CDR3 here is CSARARGEAFF. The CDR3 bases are TGCAGTGCTCGGGCCCGGGGTGAAGCTTTCTTT.